A single sample is the source of the 2 T cell receptor beta chains below, sequenced in a study of blood T cell repertoires in COVID-19. Here immunoSEQ multiplex PCR was the method, and the copy in TCRdb shows in-frame clones only, minus some. The profile shows around 20,000 clones, about 87% of them singletons. Material for sequencing was peripheral blood. The receptor set was obtained from a human donor in a cohort sampled during active COVID-19.

This sequence joins TRBV28 and TRBJ1-2; 7 positions match TRBD1. CDR1 MDHEN and CDR2 SYDVKM come from the germline V gene. CDR3 length equals 15 residues. The junction had 11 bases not matched to a gene; V was cut back by 6 bases and J by 4 bases. The DNA for the CDR3 is TGTGCCAGCAGCCTGGACCCAGGGGGAACCTATGGCTACACCTTC. It translates to CASSLDPGGTYGYTF.

The genes are TRBV14 and TRBJ2-3; D gene unclear. Germline CDR1 and CDR2: SGHDN and FVKESK. The CDR3 covers 15 residues. Trimming shortened V by 2 bases and J by 2 bases, and 11 bases separated the two germline ends. The CDR3 is CASSQWFRSTDTQYF. The CDR3 DNA follows: TGTGCCAGCAGCCAATGGTTCAGGTCCACAGATACGCAGTATTTT.